This TCR beta chain emerged from a study of T cell repertoires in cytomegalovirus infection. Study-wide context: Public TCR beta signature analysis indicated the presence of both CMV infection and matching HLA type. Study-level points and caveats: The response measured ex vivo was dominated by TCR beta clonotypes (HLA-C-restricted and CMV-specific).

CDR3 length: 17 residues. Germline trimming cut 2 bases from V and 5 bases from J; bases unmatched to any gene: 12. The sample holds many counts of this clonotype. Its antigen remains unidentified. In TCRdb, the reads were re-called with MiXCR into one record per CDR3 protein. The table lists roughly 81,000 distinct CDR3 sequences, 3.7% of them singletons. The sample consisted of PBMCs. V is TRBV12-3 or TRBV12-4 and J is TRBJ2-1, with 7 bases that match TRBD2. The TCR was taken from a human donor in good health (CMV status not recorded). Some clones in this sample may be carry-over from other donors' samples. The CDR3 sequence: CASSLWGGRGSHNEQFF. In DNA form, the CDR3 reads TGTGCCAGCAGTTTATGGGGGGGACGGGGGAGCCACAATGAGCAGTTCTTC.